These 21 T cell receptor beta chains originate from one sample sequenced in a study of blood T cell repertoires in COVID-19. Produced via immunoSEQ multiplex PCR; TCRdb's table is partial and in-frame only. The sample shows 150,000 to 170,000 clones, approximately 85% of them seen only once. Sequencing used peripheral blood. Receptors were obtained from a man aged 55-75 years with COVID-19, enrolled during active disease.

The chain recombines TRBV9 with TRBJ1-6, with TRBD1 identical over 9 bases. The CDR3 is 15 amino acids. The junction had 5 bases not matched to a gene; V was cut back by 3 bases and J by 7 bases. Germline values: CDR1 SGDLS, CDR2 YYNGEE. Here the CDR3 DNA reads TGTGCCAGCAGCGGCGGGACAGGGCGGAATTCACCCCTCCACTTT. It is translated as CASSGGTGRNSPLHF.

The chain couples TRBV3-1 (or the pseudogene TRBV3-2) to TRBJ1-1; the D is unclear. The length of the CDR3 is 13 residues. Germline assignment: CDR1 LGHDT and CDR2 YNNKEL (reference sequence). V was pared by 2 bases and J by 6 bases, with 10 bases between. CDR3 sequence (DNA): TGTGCCAGCAGCCAATATCGGGAGGCTGAAGCTTTCTTT. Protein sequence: CASSQYREAEAFF.

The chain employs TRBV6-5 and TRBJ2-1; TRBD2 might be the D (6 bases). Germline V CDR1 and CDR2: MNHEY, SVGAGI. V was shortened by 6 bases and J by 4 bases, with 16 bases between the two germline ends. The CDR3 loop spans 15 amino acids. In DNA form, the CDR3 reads TGTGCCAGCAGGGCTGAAGGGACTTTTTACAATGAGCAGTTCTTC. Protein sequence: CASRAEGTFYNEQFF.

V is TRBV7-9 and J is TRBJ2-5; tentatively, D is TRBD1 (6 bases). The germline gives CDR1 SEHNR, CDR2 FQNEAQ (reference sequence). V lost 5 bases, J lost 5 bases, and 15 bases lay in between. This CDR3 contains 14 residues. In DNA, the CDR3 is TGTGCCAGCAGCCCCAGACTGGGGGCGGAGACCCAGTACTTC. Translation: CASSPRLGAETQYF.

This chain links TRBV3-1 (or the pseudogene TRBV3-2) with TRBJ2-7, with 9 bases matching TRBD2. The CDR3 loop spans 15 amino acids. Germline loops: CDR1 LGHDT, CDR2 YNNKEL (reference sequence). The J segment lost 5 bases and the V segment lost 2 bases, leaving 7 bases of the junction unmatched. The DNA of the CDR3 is TGTGCCAGCAGCCAACCCAGACTAGCGGTCCACGAGCAGTACTTC. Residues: CASSQPRLAVHEQYF.

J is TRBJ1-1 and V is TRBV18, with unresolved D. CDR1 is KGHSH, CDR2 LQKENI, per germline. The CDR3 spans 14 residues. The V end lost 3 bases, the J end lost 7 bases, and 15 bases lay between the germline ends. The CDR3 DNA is TGTGCCAGCTCACCGGGCAGTTTCTGGATTGAAGCTTTCTTT. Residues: CASSPGSFWIEAFF.

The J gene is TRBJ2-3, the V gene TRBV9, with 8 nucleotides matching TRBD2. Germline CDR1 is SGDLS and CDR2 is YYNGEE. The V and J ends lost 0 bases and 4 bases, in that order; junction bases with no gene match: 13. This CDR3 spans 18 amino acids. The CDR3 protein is CASSVAPTGGYMADTQYF. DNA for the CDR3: TGTGCCAGCAGCGTAGCTCCGACGGGGGGGTATATGGCAGATACGCAGTATTTT.

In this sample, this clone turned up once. CDR3 coding DNA: TGTGCCAGCAGCTTAGCGGGGGGGCCGATGACAGATACGCAGTATTTT. Its protein is CASSLAGGPMTDTQYF. V and J are TRBV7-2 and TRBJ2-3; a weak D match, TRBD2 (7 bases). Trimming removed 0 bases at V and 3 bases at J, with 13 bases between. Germline assignment: CDR1 SGHTA and CDR2 FQGNSA. The CDR3 runs to 16 residues.

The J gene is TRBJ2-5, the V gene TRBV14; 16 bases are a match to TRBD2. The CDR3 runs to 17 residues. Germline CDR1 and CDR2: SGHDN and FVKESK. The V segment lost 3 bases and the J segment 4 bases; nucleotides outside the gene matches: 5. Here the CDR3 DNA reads TGTGCCAGCAGCCACCCGGGACTAGCGGGAGGGACAGAGACCCAGTACTTC. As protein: CASSHPGLAGGTETQYF.

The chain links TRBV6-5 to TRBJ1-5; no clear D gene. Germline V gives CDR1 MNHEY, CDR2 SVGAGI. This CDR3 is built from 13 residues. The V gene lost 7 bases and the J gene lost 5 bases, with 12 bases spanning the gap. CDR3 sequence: CASTKQSYQPQHF. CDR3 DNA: TGTGCCAGCACGAAACAGTCTTATCAGCCCCAGCATTTT.

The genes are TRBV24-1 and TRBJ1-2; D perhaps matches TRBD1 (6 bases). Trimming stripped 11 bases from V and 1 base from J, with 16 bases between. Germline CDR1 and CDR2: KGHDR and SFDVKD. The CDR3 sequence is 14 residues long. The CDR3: CAIRAGGNNYGYTF. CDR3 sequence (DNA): TGTGCCATCCGGGCGGGGGGCAATAACTATGGCTACACCTTC.

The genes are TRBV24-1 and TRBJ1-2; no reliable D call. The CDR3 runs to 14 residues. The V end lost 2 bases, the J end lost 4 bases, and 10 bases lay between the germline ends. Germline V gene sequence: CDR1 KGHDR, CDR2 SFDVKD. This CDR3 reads CATSDSTLVYGYTF. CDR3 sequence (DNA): TGTGCCACCAGTGATTCGACACTCGTCTATGGCTACACCTTC.

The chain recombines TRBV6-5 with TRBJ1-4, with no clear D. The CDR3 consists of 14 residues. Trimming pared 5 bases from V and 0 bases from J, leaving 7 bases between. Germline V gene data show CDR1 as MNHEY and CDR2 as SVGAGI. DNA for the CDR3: TGTGCCAGCAGTCGGGGTCCAACTAATGAAAAACTGTTTTTT. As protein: CASSRGPTNEKLFF.

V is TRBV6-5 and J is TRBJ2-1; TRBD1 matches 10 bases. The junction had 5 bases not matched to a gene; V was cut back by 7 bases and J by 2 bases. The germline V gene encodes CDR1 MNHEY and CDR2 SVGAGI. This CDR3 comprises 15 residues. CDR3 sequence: CASKPGQGPYNEQFF. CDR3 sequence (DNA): TGTGCCAGCAAACCGGGACAGGGGCCCTACAATGAGCAGTTCTTC.

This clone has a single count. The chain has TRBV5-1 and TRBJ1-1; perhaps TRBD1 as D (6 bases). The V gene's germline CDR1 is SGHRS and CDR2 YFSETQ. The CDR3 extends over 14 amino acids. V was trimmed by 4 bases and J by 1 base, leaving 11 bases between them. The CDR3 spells CASSPPGANTEAFF. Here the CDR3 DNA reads TGCGCCAGCAGCCCCCCAGGGGCGAACACTGAAGCTTTCTTT.

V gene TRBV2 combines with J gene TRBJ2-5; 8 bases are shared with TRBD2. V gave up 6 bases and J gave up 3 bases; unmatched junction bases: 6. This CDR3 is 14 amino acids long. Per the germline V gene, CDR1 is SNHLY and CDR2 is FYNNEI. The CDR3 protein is CASRASAGEETQYF. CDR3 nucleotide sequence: TGTGCCAGCAGAGCTTCAGCGGGAGAAGAGACCCAGTACTTC.

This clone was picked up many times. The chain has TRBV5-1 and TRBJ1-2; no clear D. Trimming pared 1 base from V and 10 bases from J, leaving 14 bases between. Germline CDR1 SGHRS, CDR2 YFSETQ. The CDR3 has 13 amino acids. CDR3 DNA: TGCGCCAGCAGCTTGCCCGGTGGAGATGACTACACCTTC. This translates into CASSLPGGDDYTF.

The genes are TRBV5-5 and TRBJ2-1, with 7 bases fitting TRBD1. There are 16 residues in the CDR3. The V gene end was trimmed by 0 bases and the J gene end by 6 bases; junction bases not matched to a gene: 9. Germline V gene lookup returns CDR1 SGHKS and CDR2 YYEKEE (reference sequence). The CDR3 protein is CASSLGPGQRVNEQFF. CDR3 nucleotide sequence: TGTGCCAGCAGCTTGGGTCCGGGACAGAGGGTCAATGAGCAGTTCTTC.

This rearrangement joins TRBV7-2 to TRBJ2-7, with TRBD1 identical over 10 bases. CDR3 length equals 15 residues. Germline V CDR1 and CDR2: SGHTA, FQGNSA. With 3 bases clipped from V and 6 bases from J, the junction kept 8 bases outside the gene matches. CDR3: CASSFGGDRGTEQYF. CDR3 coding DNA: TGTGCCAGCAGCTTTGGCGGGGACAGGGGTACCGAGCAGTACTTC.

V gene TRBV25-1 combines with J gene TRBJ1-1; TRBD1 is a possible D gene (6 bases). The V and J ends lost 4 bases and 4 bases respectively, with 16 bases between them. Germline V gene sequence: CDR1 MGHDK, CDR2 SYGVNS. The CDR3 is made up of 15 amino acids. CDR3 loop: CASSGLQGGSTEAFF. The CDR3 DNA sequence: TGTGCCAGCAGTGGACTACAGGGCGGGAGCACTGAAGCTTTCTTT.

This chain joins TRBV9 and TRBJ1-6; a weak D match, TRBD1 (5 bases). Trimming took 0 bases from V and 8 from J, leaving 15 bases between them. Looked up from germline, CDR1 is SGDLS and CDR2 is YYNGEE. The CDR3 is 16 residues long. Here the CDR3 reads CASSVDGRKGDSPLHF. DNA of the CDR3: TGTGCCAGCAGCGTAGATGGCAGGAAAGGGGATTCACCCCTCCACTTT.